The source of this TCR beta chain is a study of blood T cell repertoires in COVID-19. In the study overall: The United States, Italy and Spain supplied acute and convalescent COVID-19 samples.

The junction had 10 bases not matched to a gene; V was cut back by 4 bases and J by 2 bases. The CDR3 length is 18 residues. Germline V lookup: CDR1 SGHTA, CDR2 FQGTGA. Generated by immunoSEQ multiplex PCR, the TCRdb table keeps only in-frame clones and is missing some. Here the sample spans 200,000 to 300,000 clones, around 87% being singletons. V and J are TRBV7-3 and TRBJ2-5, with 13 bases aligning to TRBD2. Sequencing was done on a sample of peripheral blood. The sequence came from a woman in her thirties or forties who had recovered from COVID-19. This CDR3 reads CASSSGTSGDPWQETQYF. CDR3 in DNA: TGTGCCAGCAGCTCCGGGACTAGCGGGGACCCGTGGCAAGAGACCCAGTACTTC.